The next 24 T cell receptor beta chains were all read from a single sample in a study of graft-versus-host responses after intestinal transplantation. Here immunoSEQ multiplex PCR was the method, and the copy in TCRdb shows in-frame clones only, minus some. The sample has more than 5,000 clones, about two thirds seen once. The sequencing here drew on PBMCs, taken roughly 47 weeks after intestinal transplant. The receptors were gathered from a human patient who received an intestinal transplant, so some T cells may come from the graft donor.

This rearrangement joins TRBV7-9 to TRBJ2-1, with D perhaps being TRBD1 or TRBD2 (5 bases each). V lost 5 bases and J lost 6, with 26 bases in between. This CDR3 has 18 amino acids. CDR1 is SEHNR and CDR2 is FQNEAQ in the germline V gene (reference sequence). CDR3 region: CASSPLVGVGAAPNEQFF. The CDR3 DNA sequence: TGTGCCAGCAGCCCCTTAGTGGGGGTCGGGGCGGCCCCCAATGAGCAGTTCTTC.

The chain joins TRBV7-9 to TRBJ1-1, with D unclear. V lost 5 bases, J lost 1 base, and 14 bases lay in between. The CDR3 totals 15 residues. Germline V CDR1 and CDR2: SEHNR, FQNEAQ (reference sequence). The CDR3 coding sequence is TGTGCCAGCAGCATACCATCCGTGGGGAACACTGAAGCTTTCTTT. Its protein is CASSIPSVGNTEAFF.

The chain is built from TRBV2 and TRBJ2-7; D is possibly TRBD2 (6 bases). With 5 bases removed from V and 5 bases from J, the gap between germline ends came to 16 bases. The CDR3 sequence is 14 residues long. The germline V gene encodes CDR1 SNHLY and CDR2 FYNNEI. The CDR3 here is CASSSRTIVHEQYF. The CDR3 bases are TGTGCCAGCAGTTCAAGGACTATCGTCCACGAGCAGTACTTC.

The rearrangement joins TRBV23-1 to TRBJ1-1, with 9 positions matching TRBD1. TRBV23-1 falls under the ORF class, with uncertain function. The junction had 6 bases not matched to a gene; V was cut back by 8 bases and J by 5 bases. This CDR3 is 13 amino acids long. CDR3 sequence reads: CASCRDRVTEAFF. In DNA form, the CDR3 reads TGCGCCAGCTGCCGGGACAGGGTAACTGAAGCTTTCTTT.

In regard to this clone: Its ends do not fully match the called genes, so a read error is possible. The V call is TRBV10-3, the J call TRBJ2-7; no firm D call. There are 11 residues in the CDR3. Germline CDR1 ENHRY, CDR2 SYGVKD. The CDR3: CASSAWDEQYF. CDR3 bases: TGTGCCAGCAGTGCATGGGACGAGCAGTACTTC.

The gene calls are TRBV10-3 and TRBJ1-1; D perhaps matches TRBD1 (5 bases). Per germline, CDR1 ENHRY and CDR2 SYGVKD. The CDR3 consists of 17 residues. V gave up 1 base and J gave up 0 bases, with 15 bases separating them. CDR3 sequence (DNA): TGTGCCATCAGTGAGTGGGCGGGGCCAGTTATGAACACTGAAGCTTTCTTT. This translates into CAISEWAGPVMNTEAFF.

The chain couples TRBV2 to TRBJ2-7; 8 bases map to TRBD2. J gave up 5 bases and V 8 bases, and 2 bases lay outside the gene matches. Germline CDR1 is SNHLY and CDR2 is FYNNEI. The CDR3 consists of 11 residues. CDR3 in amino acids: CASRGGNEQYF. In nucleotides, the CDR3 is TGTGCCAGCCGGGGGGGGAACGAGCAGTACTTC.

The chain carries TRBV6-1 and TRBJ1-2; 11 bases align to TRBD1. The CDR3 extends over 14 amino acids. Trimming took 7 bases from V and 3 from J; bases not matched to a gene: 4. Germline V gene sequence: CDR1 MNHNS, CDR2 SASEGT. CDR3 DNA sequence: TGTGCCAGCACTCGGACAGGGGGCGACTATGGCTACACCTTC. This sequence encodes CASTRTGGDYGYTF.

The CDR3 is CASSWTGGYEQYF. The CDR3 DNA follows: TGTGCCAGCAGCTGGACAGGGGGTTACGAGCAGTACTTC. The rearrangement joins TRBV5-8 to TRBJ2-7; TRBD1 matches at 10 bases. CDR3 length: 13 amino acids. Losses at the gene ends were 3 bases for V and 4 bases for J; bases not matched to a gene: 1. CDR1 is SGHTS, CDR2 YDEGEE, per germline.

The chain links TRBV6-1 to TRBJ2-3, with 10 bases that match TRBD2. Germline V gives CDR1 MNHNS, CDR2 SASEGT. The CDR3 is 15 residues long. Germline trimming cut 1 base from V and 3 bases from J; bases unmatched to any gene: 1. The CDR3 DNA reads TGTGCCAGCAGTGAAGTTAGCGGGGGGACAGATACGCAGTATTTT. Translated, it gives CASSEVSGGTDTQYF.

The J gene is TRBJ2-3, the V gene TRBV5-1; D not certain. Germline V lookup: CDR1 SGHRS, CDR2 YFSETQ. The CDR3 is 13 amino acids. Trimming took 6 bases from V and 3 from J, leaving 11 bases between them. For the CDR3, the DNA is TGCGCCAGCACCCCCACGGTAACAGATACGCAGTATTTT. Protein product: CASTPTVTDTQYF.

This clone was counted only a few times. The CDR3 DNA follows: TGTGCCAGCTCACACCGGGACAGAACTGTTAATCAGCCCCAGCATTTT. Translation: CASSHRDRTVNQPQHF. The genes are TRBV18 and TRBJ1-5, with 7 positions matching TRBD1. Germline V gene lookup returns CDR1 KGHSH and CDR2 LQKENI. The CDR3 is 16 residues long. J gave up 4 bases and V 4 bases, and 10 bases lay outside the gene matches.

The chain is built from TRBV23-1 and TRBJ1-5; no reliable D call. TRBV23-1 is reported as an ORF; its role is uncertain. The V gene lost 9 bases and the J gene lost 2 bases, with 17 bases spanning the gap. The CDR3 spans 15 residues. DNA for the CDR3: TGCGCCAGTGGCTCGAAGTGTTATGGCAATCAGCCCCAGCATTTT. Protein product: CASGSKCYGNQPQHF.

J is TRBJ2-3 and V is TRBV6-6, with TRBD2 matching 11 bases. Germline V CDR1 and CDR2: MNHNY, SVGAGI (reference sequence). Trimming took 7 bases from V and 4 from J; bases not matched to a gene: 7. The CDR3 consists of 15 residues. The CDR3 DNA follows: TGTGCCAGCACTATAGCGGGGGGGCCGTCAGATACGCAGTATTTT. As protein: CASTIAGGPSDTQYF.

This clone was seen more than once but under ten times. The chain recombines TRBV20-1 with TRBJ2-5; the D is unclear. Gene TRBJ2-7 matches the end of the DNA better, so the J call may be wrong. Germline CDR1 and CDR2: DFQATT and SNEGSKA (reference sequence). CDR3 length: 8 amino acids. CDR3 protein: CSATEQYF. CDR3 sequence (DNA): TGCAGTGCTACCGAGCAGTACTTC.

The chain carries TRBV14 and TRBJ2-7, with D maybe TRBD1 (6 bases). V lost 1 base, J lost 2 bases, and 18 bases lay in between. Germline CDR1 and CDR2: SGHDN and FVKESK. The CDR3 has 17 residues. CDR3 nucleotide sequence: TGTGCCAGCAGCCAAGCTACAGGGAAGATACCACCCTACGAGCAGTACTTC. It is translated as CASSQATGKIPPYEQYF.

The rearrangement uses TRBV6-4 and TRBJ2-3; D is perhaps TRBD1 or TRBD2 (5 bases each). Trimming left V 0 bases short and J 0 bases short, with 10 bases between. This CDR3 comprises 16 residues. Per the germline V gene, CDR1 is MRHNA and CDR2 is SNTAGT. The CDR3 loop is CASSDSGTTSTDTQYF. Written as DNA, the CDR3 is TGTGCCAGCAGTGACTCAGGGACGACTAGCACAGATACGCAGTATTTT.

The rearrangement links TRBV19 to TRBJ2-7; 7 positions agree with TRBD1. With 5 bases clipped from V and 0 bases from J, the junction kept 4 bases outside the gene matches. The CDR3 contains 14 residues. Germline CDR1 LNHDA, CDR2 SQIVND (reference sequence). The CDR3 nucleotides read TGTGCCAGTAGTCCCCGGGACAGCTCCTACGAGCAGTACTTC. This encodes CASSPRDSSYEQYF.

In regard to this clone: This specimen includes other DNA sequences encoding the same CDR3. The rearrangement links TRBV29-1 to TRBJ2-5, with 9 positions matching TRBD2. This CDR3 contains 17 residues. Germline CDR1 is SQVTM and CDR2 is ANQGSEA. Trimming removed 7 bases from V and 2 bases from J; junction bases left unmatched: 17. In nucleotides, the CDR3 is TGCAGCGGACGGGGACTCGCGGGGGGGGCTCGGCAAGAGACCCAGTACTTC. Residues: CSGRGLAGGARQETQYF.

This chain joins TRBV25-1 and TRBJ1-2, with TRBD1 identical over 7 bases. The V segment lost 5 bases and the J segment 4 bases; nucleotides outside the gene matches: 4. The CDR3 loop spans 13 amino acids. Looked up from germline, CDR1 is MGHDK and CDR2 is SYGVNS. The CDR3 bases are TGTGCCAGCAGTTCGGGACAGCTCTATGGCTACACCTTC. This sequence encodes CASSSGQLYGYTF.

The chain links TRBV7-9 to TRBJ2-1, with D perhaps TRBD1 (5 bases). CDR3 size: 16 residues. Germline loops: CDR1 SEHNR, CDR2 FQNEAQ (reference sequence). V was pared by 6 bases and J by 15 bases, with 30 bases between. CDR3 in amino acids: CASRLPGREATYEVFF. DNA of the CDR3: TGTGCCAGCAGGCTACCGGGCAGGGAAGCCACTTACGAGGTGTTCTTC. Combining the CDR3 with reference TRBV7-9 and TRBJ2-1 gives the whole variable domain DTGVSQNPRHKITKRGQNVTFRCDPISEHNRLYWYRQTLGQGPEFLTYFQNEAQLEKSRLLSDRFSAERPKGSFSTLEIQRTEQGDSAMYLCASRLPGREATYEVFFGPGTRLTVL.

This clone was counted a few times. CDR3: CASSQGGTGGYNEQFF. The CDR3 DNA reads as TGCGCCAGCAGCCAAGGAGGGACAGGGGGCTACAATGAGCAGTTCTTC. The chain joins TRBV4-3 to TRBJ2-1, with TRBD1 matching 11 bases. The CDR3 is 16 amino acids. V trimming: 1 base; J trimming: 3 bases; junction bases outside the gene matches: 2. Per the germline V gene, CDR1 is LGHNA and CDR2 is YSLEER.

The chain is built from TRBV11-3 and TRBJ2-1; possibly TRBD1 for D (5 bases). This CDR3 spans 17 amino acids. Per germline, CDR1 SGHNT and CDR2 YENEEA. V lost 5 bases and J lost 7, with 24 bases in between. In DNA, the CDR3 is TGTGCCAGCAGCCCGTTTACGGCGGTCCAACAGGAAAATGAGCAGTTCTTC. It codes for CASSPFTAVQQENEQFF.

The gene calls are TRBV4-3 and TRBJ2-5; 8 nucleotides align to TRBD1. The CDR3 contains 16 residues. With 0 bases clipped from V and 1 base from J, the junction kept 4 bases outside the gene matches. Germline-derived CDR1 and CDR2 are LGHNA and YSLEER. The CDR3 protein is CASSQDGTGSQETQYF. DNA for the CDR3: TGCGCCAGCAGCCAAGACGGGACAGGTAGCCAAGAGACCCAGTACTTC.